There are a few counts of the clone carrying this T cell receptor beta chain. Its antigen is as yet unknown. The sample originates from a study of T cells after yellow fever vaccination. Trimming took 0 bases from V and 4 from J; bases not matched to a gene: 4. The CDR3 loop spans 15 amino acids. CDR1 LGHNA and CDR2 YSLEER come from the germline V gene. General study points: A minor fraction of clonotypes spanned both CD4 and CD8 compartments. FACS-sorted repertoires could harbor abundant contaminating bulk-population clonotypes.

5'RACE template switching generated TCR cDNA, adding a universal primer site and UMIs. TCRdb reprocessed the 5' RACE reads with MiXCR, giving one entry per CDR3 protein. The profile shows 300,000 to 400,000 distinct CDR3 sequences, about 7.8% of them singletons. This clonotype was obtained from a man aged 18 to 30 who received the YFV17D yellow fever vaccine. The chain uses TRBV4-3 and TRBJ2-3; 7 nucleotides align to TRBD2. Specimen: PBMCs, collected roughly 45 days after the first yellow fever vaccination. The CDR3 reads CASSQEASGADTQYF. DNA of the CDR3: TGCGCCAGCAGCCAAGAAGCTAGCGGCGCAGATACGCAGTATTTT.